Following are 18 T cell receptor beta chains from one sample sequenced in a study of cytomegalovirus exposure and HLA in healthy donors. Here immunoSEQ multiplex PCR was the method, and the copy in TCRdb shows in-frame clones only, minus some. The data hold 60,000 to 80,000 clones, with about 93% observed a single time. Sequenced: PBMCs. These receptors were collected from a woman aged 18-29 years in good health and CMV-seropositive.

The gene calls are TRBV5-1 and TRBJ1-2; D is perhaps TRBD1 (5 bases). With 0 bases removed from V and 2 bases from J, the gap between germline ends came to 8 bases. The CDR3 contains 14 residues. Germline values: CDR1 SGHRS, CDR2 YFSETQ. The CDR3 here is CASSLDGGNYGYTF. In DNA, the CDR3 is TGCGCCAGCAGCTTGGACGGGGGGAACTATGGCTACACCTTC.

V gene TRBV28 combines with J gene TRBJ2-7; D may be TRBD2 (6 bases). Trimming stripped 3 bases from V and 0 bases from J, with 12 bases between. The CDR3 is 15 amino acids. CDR1 is MDHEN, CDR2 SYDVKM, per germline. The CDR3 sequence is CASSLMAGRSYEQYF. CDR3 DNA: TGTGCCAGCAGTTTGATGGCGGGACGCTCCTACGAGCAGTACTTC.

This chain connects TRBV20-1 to TRBJ1-2, with a possible D match to TRBD1 (6 bases). The CDR3 contains 11 residues. Germline V gives CDR1 DFQATT, CDR2 SNEGSKA (reference sequence). V lost 2 bases, J lost 14 bases, and 15 bases lay in between. Written as DNA, the CDR3 is TGCAGTGCTAGAACCGGGACACCATGTACCTTC. Its translation: CSARTGTPCTF.

The rearrangement joins TRBV4-1 to TRBJ2-1, with TRBD1 matching 9 bases. Germline CDR1 and CDR2: MGHRA and YSYEKL. The CDR3 is made up of 15 amino acids. Trimming took 0 bases from V and 10 from J; bases not matched to a gene: 7. CDR3 bases: TGCGCCAGCAGCCAAGATGGGACAGGGAAAGAAGAGCAGTTCTTC. It specifies CASSQDGTGKEEQFF.

V usage is TRBV6-6 and J usage is TRBJ1-2, with a weak D call TRBD1 (5 bases). V lost 2 bases, J lost 3 bases, and 10 bases lay in between. Per germline, CDR1 MNHNY and CDR2 SVGAGI (reference sequence). The CDR3 is 14 amino acids. CDR3 protein: CASSYPGLDYGYTF. DNA of the CDR3: TGTGCCAGCAGTTACCCAGGGCTGGACTATGGCTACACCTTC.

V gene TRBV5-1 combines with J gene TRBJ2-1; 8 bases line up with TRBD2. The CDR3 runs 15 residues. Losses at the gene ends were 0 bases for V and 3 bases for J; bases not matched to a gene: 2. Germline V gene lookup returns CDR1 SGHRS and CDR2 YFSETQ. The CDR3 nucleotides are TGCGCCAGCAGCTTGGGTAGCGGGAACTACAATGAGCAGTTCTTC. Protein: CASSLGSGNYNEQFF.

In its sample, this clone was seen once. The chain uses TRBV27 and TRBJ1-5; D possibly corresponds to TRBD1 (6 bases). V lost 3 bases, J lost 2 bases, and 11 bases lay in between. The germline V gene encodes CDR1 MNHEY and CDR2 SMNVEV (reference sequence). The CDR3 length is 15 residues. Here the CDR3 DNA reads TGTGCCAGCAGTTTCCAGGGGAGCGGCAATCAGCCCCAGCATTTT. Translating it yields CASSFQGSGNQPQHF.

The genes are TRBV9 and TRBJ2-2; D ambiguous. Trimming left V 0 bases short and J 0 bases short, with 6 bases between. The V gene's germline CDR1 is SGDLS and CDR2 YYNGEE. The CDR3 is 15 amino acids. CDR3 sequence (DNA): TGTGCCAGCAGCGTAGACTCGGCGAACACCGGGGAGCTGTTTTTT. Its protein is CASSVDSANTGELFF. The entire variable domain, with the rest obtained from reference TRBV9 and TRBJ2-2, is as follows: DSGVTQTPKHLITATGQRVTLRCSPRSGDLSVYWYQQSLDQGLQFLIQYYNGEERAKGNILERFSAQQFPDLHSELNLSSLELGDSALYFCASSVDSANTGELFFGEGSRLTVL.

The chain couples TRBV6-1 to TRBJ2-7; 10 bases are shared with TRBD2. This CDR3 region has 14 residues. The junction had 10 bases not matched to a gene; V was cut back by 9 bases and J by 5 bases. Germline V lookup: CDR1 MNHNS, CDR2 SASEGT. CDR3 DNA: TGTGCCAGTAGAGAGCGGGGGGGCCGGGACGAGCAGTACTTC. Protein: CASRERGGRDEQYF.

In its sample, this clone was seen once. The chain's CDR3 is CASSSQGQSYHGYTF. CDR3 nucleotide sequence: TGCGCCAGCAGCTCCCAAGGACAGTCCTACCATGGCTACACCTTC. The V call is TRBV5-1, the J call TRBJ1-2, with a possible D match to TRBD1 (6 bases). CDR3 length equals 15 residues. CDR1 and CDR2 from the germline V gene are SGHRS and YFSETQ. Trimming took off 3 bases at V and 6 bases at J, with 18 bases between the two ends.

The chain joins TRBV5-4 to TRBJ1-3; TRBD1 agrees at 7 bases. The germline V gene has CDR1 SGHNT and CDR2 YYREEE (reference sequence). The CDR3 totals 16 residues. J gave up 2 bases and V 4 bases, and 9 bases lay outside the gene matches. CDR3 nucleotide sequence: TGTGCCAGCAGCCAGTCCGGGGACAGTCCTGGAAACACCATATATTTT. The encoded protein is CASSQSGDSPGNTIYF.

The chain employs TRBV18 and TRBJ2-7, with D maybe TRBD1 (5 bases). CDR3 length: 12 amino acids. Germline V CDR1 and CDR2: KGHSH, LQKENI. V gave up 3 bases and J gave up 3 bases, with 6 bases separating them. CDR3 DNA: TGTGCCAGCTCACCGGACAACTACGAGCAGTACTTC. Protein: CASSPDNYEQYF.

This clone was recorded a few times. The gene calls are TRBV4-1 and TRBJ2-7; 8 nucleotides agree with TRBD1. CDR1 is MGHRA, CDR2 YSYEKL, per germline. This CDR3 spans 15 amino acids. After removal of 2 bases from V and 3 bases from J, the junction contained 6 bases not matched to a gene. CDR3 nucleotide sequence: TGCGCCAGCAGCCAACGTCTTGGACAGGGCTACGAGCAGTACTTC. The encoded protein is CASSQRLGQGYEQYF.

This chain uses TRBV7-2 with TRBJ2-7; tentative D call: TRBD2 (5 bases). The CDR3 runs to 15 residues. From germline, CDR1 is SGHTA and CDR2 FQGNSA. The V gene lost 1 base and the J gene lost 3 bases, with 13 bases spanning the gap. The CDR3 region has the DNA TGTGCCAGCAGCTTAGGTAGTCACGGGATCTACGAGCAGTACTTC. Its protein is CASSLGSHGIYEQYF.

This clone was detected once. The gene calls are TRBV4-1 and TRBJ2-7; 14 bases are shared with TRBD2. CDR1 and CDR2 from the germline V gene are MGHRA and YSYEKL. The junction had 3 bases not matched to a gene; V was cut back by 5 bases and J by 3 bases. This CDR3 has 15 residues. CDR3 protein: CASSFGTSGSYEQYF. The CDR3 DNA reads as TGCGCCAGCAGCTTTGGGACTAGCGGGAGCTACGAGCAGTACTTC.

The chain employs TRBV28 and TRBJ1-1; 10 nucleotides line up with TRBD1. After removal of 4 bases from V and 5 bases from J, the junction contained 10 bases not matched to a gene. CDR3 size: 16 residues. Germline V gene data show CDR1 as MDHEN and CDR2 as SYDVKM. The CDR3 coding sequence is TGTGCCAGCAGTTCGAAATCCAGGACAGGGGGTACTGAAGCTTTCTTT. Protein product: CASSSKSRTGGTEAFF.

The chain links TRBV18 to TRBJ1-1, with D possibly TRBD1 on 6 matching bases. The CDR3 sequence is 14 residues long. Germline V gene sequence: CDR1 KGHSH, CDR2 LQKENI. Trimming shortened V by 1 base and J by 0 bases, and 6 bases separated the two germline ends. The CDR3 bases are TGTGCCAGCTCACCACAGGGGGTGAACACTGAAGCTTTCTTT. Encoded protein: CASSPQGVNTEAFF.

J is TRBJ2-7 and V is TRBV15; D unclear. Germline lookup yields CDR1 LNHNV and CDR2 YYDKDF (reference sequence). Trimming left V 0 bases short and J 1 base short, with 7 bases between. This CDR3 is built from 14 residues. The CDR3: CATSRDFQSYEQYF. Here the CDR3 DNA reads TGTGCCACCAGCAGAGATTTCCAGTCCTACGAGCAGTACTTC.